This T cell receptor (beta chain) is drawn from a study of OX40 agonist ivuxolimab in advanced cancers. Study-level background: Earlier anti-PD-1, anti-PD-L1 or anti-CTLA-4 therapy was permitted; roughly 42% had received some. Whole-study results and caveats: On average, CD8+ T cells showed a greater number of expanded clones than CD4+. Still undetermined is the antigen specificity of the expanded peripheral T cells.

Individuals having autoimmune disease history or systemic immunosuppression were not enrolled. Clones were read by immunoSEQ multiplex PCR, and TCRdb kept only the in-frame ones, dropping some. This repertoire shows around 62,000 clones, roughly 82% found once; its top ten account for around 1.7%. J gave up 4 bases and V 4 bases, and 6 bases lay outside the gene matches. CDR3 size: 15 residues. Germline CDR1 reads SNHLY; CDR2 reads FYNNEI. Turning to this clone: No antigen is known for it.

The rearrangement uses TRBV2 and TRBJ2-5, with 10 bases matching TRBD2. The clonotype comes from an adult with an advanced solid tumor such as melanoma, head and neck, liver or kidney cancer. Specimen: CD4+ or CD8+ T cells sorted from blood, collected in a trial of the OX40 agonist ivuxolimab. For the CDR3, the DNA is TGTGCCAGCAGTGGTCTAGCGGGAGTCGGAGAGACCCAGTACTTC. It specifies CASSGLAGVGETQYF.